A selection of T cell receptor beta chains follows, all from one sample in a study of shared clonotypes between healthy human individuals. The data were produced by immunoSEQ multiplex PCR, yet TCRdb's version contains in-frame clones alone and is incomplete. The table includes about 980,000 clones, 76% detected once. Specimen: memory CD4+ T cells sorted from blood. These receptors all come from a man younger than 35 in good health. Each CDR3 is given with its conserved first and last residue. The listing skips clone size in some rows; elsewhere it reads once, few, many or a size class.

j_call: TRBJ2-1
clone_size: .
v_call: TRBV7-2
cdr3_aa: CASSVDRAGEQFF

j_call: TRBJ1-5
clone_size: .
v_call: TRBV5-3
cdr3_aa: CARSRGQGDQPQHF

j_call: TRBJ1-6
clone_size: .
v_call: TRBV4-2
cdr3_aa: CASSQEGQASLTPLHF

j_call: TRBJ1-6
clone_size: once
v_call: TRBV19
cdr3_aa: CASSIARRDNSPLHF

j_call: TRBJ2-3
clone_size: few
v_call: TRBV2
cdr3_aa: CASSSRTDTQYF

j_call: TRBJ2-5
clone_size: .
v_call: TRBV4-1
cdr3_aa: CASSQRKDRFRGGAQETQYF

j_call: TRBJ2-3
clone_size: .
v_call: TRBV7-8
cdr3_aa: CASSLPPGDTQYF

j_call: TRBJ2-3
clone_size: .
v_call: TRBV15
cdr3_aa: CATSWGGAGGSTDTQYF

j_call: TRBJ1-5
clone_size: .
v_call: TRBV19
cdr3_aa: CASTTEGDNNQPQHF

j_call: TRBJ2-7
clone_size: .
v_call: TRBV6-1
cdr3_aa: CASSDHGGFDSYEQYF

j_call: TRBJ1-1
clone_size: .
v_call: TRBV5-4
cdr3_aa: CASSLAGRGPRNTEAFF

j_call: TRBJ1-1
clone_size: few
v_call: TRBV7-8
cdr3_aa: CASTTRKNTEAFF

j_call: TRBJ1-1
clone_size: .
v_call: TRBV7-9
cdr3_aa: CASRVYGTGGRTEAFF

j_call: TRBJ2-2
clone_size: few
v_call: TRBV5-6
cdr3_aa: CASSLSAGELFF

j_call: TRBJ2-4
clone_size: few
v_call: TRBV7-2
cdr3_aa: CASSLNGGAKNIQYF

j_call: TRBJ1-1
clone_size: .
v_call: TRBV5-1
cdr3_aa: CASSPAGRGQGTEAFF

j_call: TRBJ2-3
clone_size: few
v_call: TRBV18
cdr3_aa: CASSPQRSTDTQYF

j_call: TRBJ2-7
clone_size: .
v_call: TRBV4-2
cdr3_aa: CASSQGPETGVHEQYF

j_call: TRBJ1-1
clone_size: .
v_call: TRBV6-5
cdr3_aa: CASSSGTEAFF

j_call: TRBJ2-5
clone_size: .
v_call: TRBV5-4
cdr3_aa: CASSEDRGRTQYF

j_call: TRBJ1-1
clone_size: .
v_call: TRBV28
cdr3_aa: CASSFDQAPMNTEAFF

j_call: TRBJ2-7
clone_size: .
v_call: TRBV30
cdr3_aa: CAWRRQGVGAYEQYF

j_call: TRBJ1-2
clone_size: .
v_call: TRBV29-1
cdr3_aa: CSGDIGYGYTF

j_call: TRBJ1-1
clone_size: .
v_call: TRBV30
cdr3_aa: CAWRRPGAMGTEAFF

j_call: TRBJ1-5
clone_size: .
v_call: TRBV27
cdr3_aa: CASSDLVGQPQHF

j_call: TRBJ2-7
clone_size: few
v_call: TRBV5-6
cdr3_aa: CASTPQGFNGEQYF

j_call: TRBJ1-2
clone_size: .
v_call: TRBV19
cdr3_aa: CASSISAGRVGGYTF

j_call: TRBJ2-3
clone_size: once
v_call: TRBV18
cdr3_aa: CASSRQGASTDTQYF

j_call: TRBJ2-5
clone_size: few
v_call: TRBV2
cdr3_aa: CASSVVGDPVRETQYF

j_call: .
clone_size: .
v_call: TRBV30
cdr3_aa: CAWKKTASYEQYF

j_call: TRBJ1-1
clone_size: .
v_call: TRBV6-5
cdr3_aa: CASRRTGGVTEAFF

j_call: TRBJ1-4
clone_size: .
v_call: TRBV5-1
cdr3_aa: CASSSGQSPTNEKLFF

j_call: TRBJ2-7
clone_size: few
v_call: TRBV30
cdr3_aa: CASDSPSRYEQYF

j_call: TRBJ1-5
clone_size: .
v_call: TRBV7-8
cdr3_aa: CASSLTGGEYQPQHF

j_call: TRBJ2-7
clone_size: .
v_call: TRBV7-2
cdr3_aa: CASSLANSIYEQYF

j_call: TRBJ1-5
clone_size: .
v_call: TRBV30
cdr3_aa: CAWRLPGRPQHF

j_call: TRBJ2-3
clone_size: .
v_call: TRBV11-3
cdr3_aa: CASSLTGGSTDTQYF

j_call: TRBJ2-2
clone_size: .
v_call: TRBV7-2
cdr3_aa: CASSLGGMAGELFF

j_call: TRBJ1-6
clone_size: once
v_call: TRBV5-1
cdr3_aa: CASSAGVDRGNSPLHF

j_call: TRBJ2-2
clone_size: .
v_call: TRBV19
cdr3_aa: CASSKTSPNTGELFF

j_call: TRBJ1-2
clone_size: .
v_call: TRBV6-6
cdr3_aa: CASSYRNYGYTF

j_call: TRBJ2-2
clone_size: .
v_call: TRBV2
cdr3_aa: CASSFRGPVPPNTGELFF

j_call: TRBJ2-2
clone_size: .
v_call: TRBV29-1
cdr3_aa: CSVERGSGELFF

j_call: TRBJ1-1
clone_size: once
v_call: TRBV10-2
cdr3_aa: CASSESAGVTEAFF

j_call: TRBJ1-2
clone_size: .
v_call: TRBV7-9
cdr3_aa: CASSSSNYGYTF

j_call: TRBJ2-4
clone_size: .
v_call: TRBV2
cdr3_aa: CASSGTGSKNIQYF

j_call: TRBJ2-2
clone_size: .
v_call: TRBV6-1
cdr3_aa: CASSQGVAGLTGELFF

j_call: TRBJ1-4
clone_size: .
v_call: TRBV5-4
cdr3_aa: CASSVGGAMREKLFF

j_call: TRBJ2-3
clone_size: .
v_call: TRBV14
cdr3_aa: CASSQDGGKADTQYF

j_call: TRBJ1-5
clone_size: .
v_call: TRBV2
cdr3_aa: CASSEQGGQFNQPQHF

j_call: TRBJ2-7
clone_size: once
v_call: TRBV18
cdr3_aa: CASSPTGPGGSYEQYF

j_call: TRBJ1-3
clone_size: .
v_call: TRBV5-1
cdr3_aa: CASSLAGIGNTIYF

j_call: TRBJ2-5
clone_size: .
v_call: TRBV9
cdr3_aa: CASSPQSGPRETQYF

j_call: TRBJ1-3
clone_size: .
v_call: TRBV10-3
cdr3_aa: CAISETGWHTIYF

j_call: TRBJ2-3
clone_size: .
v_call: TRBV7-2
cdr3_aa: CASSSRLAGGSTDTQYF

j_call: TRBJ2-3
clone_size: .
v_call: TRBV5-1
cdr3_aa: CASRLTGLTDTQYF

j_call: TRBJ2-7
clone_size: .
v_call: TRBV2
cdr3_aa: CASSQGSAPPYEQYF

j_call: TRBJ1-1
clone_size: .
v_call: TRBV7-9
cdr3_aa: CASSFSRSHNTEAFF

j_call: TRBJ2-7
clone_size: .
v_call: TRBV9
cdr3_aa: CASSVGLPDSYEQYF